This entry is about one T cell receptor beta chain. This specimen belongs to a study of blood T cell repertoires in COVID-19. On the study more broadly: Donors in the United States, Italy and Spain gave samples during acute or convalescent COVID-19. The analysed material was cDNA or gDNA that came from T cells, B-cell-depleted T cells, or PBMCs.

Per the germline V gene, CDR1 is LNHNV and CDR2 is YYDKDF (reference sequence). The CDR3 length is 15 residues. With 1 base clipped from V and 5 bases from J, the junction kept 5 bases outside the gene matches. Some clones are missing from TCRdb's copy, which holds only in-frame ones; the method was immunoSEQ multiplex PCR. The sample yields about 120,000 clones, roughly 79% seen once. The rearrangement links TRBV15 to TRBJ2-7; TRBD1 aligns across 10 bases. The receptor's source is a man aged 65 to 79 with acute or convalescent COVID-19. Sequencing input: peripheral blood. This CDR3 is CATSRGGQGGHEQYF. The CDR3 nucleotides are TGTGCCACCAGCAGAGGTGGACAGGGGGGGCACGAGCAGTACTTC.